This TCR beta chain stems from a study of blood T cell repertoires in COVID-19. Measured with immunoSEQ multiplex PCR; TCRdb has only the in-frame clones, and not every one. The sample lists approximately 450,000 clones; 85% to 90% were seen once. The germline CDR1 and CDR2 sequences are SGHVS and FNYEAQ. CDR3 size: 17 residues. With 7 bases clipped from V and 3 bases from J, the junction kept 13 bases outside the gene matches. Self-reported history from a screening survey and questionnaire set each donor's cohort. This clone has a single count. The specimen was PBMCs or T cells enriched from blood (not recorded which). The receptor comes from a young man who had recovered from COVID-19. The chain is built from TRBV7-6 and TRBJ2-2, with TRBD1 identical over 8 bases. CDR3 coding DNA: TGTGCCAGCAACAGAGCCCGGGACAGGAGCTACACCGGGGAGCTGTTTTTT. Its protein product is CASNRARDRSYTGELFF. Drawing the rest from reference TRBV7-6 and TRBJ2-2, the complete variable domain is GAGVSQSPRYKVTKRGQDVALRCDPISGHVSLYWYRQALGQGPEFLTYFNYEAQQDKSGLPNDRFSAERPEGSISTLTIQRTEQRDSAMYRCASNRARDRSYTGELFFGEGSRLTVL.